What follows describes a single T cell receptor (beta chain). Its specificity is not known. Stem cell-like memory, regulatory, central memory and naive CD4+ cells were sorted via CD45RO/CCR7/CD25/CD127/CD95/CD27. The source of the sample is a study of beta chain features in type 1 diabetes. For the study at large: Sorted cells examined across all samples numbered 85 million to 130 million.

The whole isolated RNA underwent reverse transcription, so sequencing captured expressed TCRB transcripts. Samples of naive, central memory and regulatory T cells yielded a mean of around 3.4 million reads. The table came from immunoSEQ multiplex PCR; TCRdb's copy has only in-frame clones and leaves some out. The data hold 600,000 to 700,000 clones, with around 15% observed a single time. The CDR3 covers 14 residues. Germline CDR1 SNHLY, CDR2 FYNNEI. Deletions cut 6 bases from V and 4 bases from J, with 15 bases between. Whole-study results and caveats: Still unanswered here is whether HLA type influences TCRB rearrangement. Patients with Type 1 diabetes showed moderately but significantly shorter TCRB CDR3s in all four CD4+ subsets.

This receptor was identified in a man aged 18 to 29 with type 1 diabetes. Source material: naive CD4+ T cells from blood. The V gene is TRBV2, the J gene TRBJ1-1, with D tentatively TRBD1 (5 bases). CDR3 nucleotide sequence: TGTGCCAGCAGAGGGACTCAAGGGAGCACTGAAGCTTTCTTT. It specifies CASRGTQGSTEAFF.